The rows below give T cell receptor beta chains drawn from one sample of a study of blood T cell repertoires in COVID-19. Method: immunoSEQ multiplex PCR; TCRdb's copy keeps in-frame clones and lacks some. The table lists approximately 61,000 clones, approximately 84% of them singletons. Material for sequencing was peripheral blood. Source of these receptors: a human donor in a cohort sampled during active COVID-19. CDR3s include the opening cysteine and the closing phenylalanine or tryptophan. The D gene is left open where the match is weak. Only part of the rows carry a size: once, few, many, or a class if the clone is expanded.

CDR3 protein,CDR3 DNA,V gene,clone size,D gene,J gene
CASSPGTVDLFF,TGTGCCAGCAGTCCCGGGACAGTGGACCTGTTTTTT,TRBV27,.,TRBD1,TRBJ2-2
CASNAVLAGVTNEQFF,TGCGCCAGCAATGCCGTACTAGCGGGAGTTACCAATGAGCAGTTCTTC,TRBV4-1,.,TRBD2,TRBJ2-1
CASRPLAGGPTDTQYF,TGTGCCAGCAGACCTCTAGCGGGAGGGCCCACAGATACGCAGTATTTT,TRBV7-6,.,TRBD2,TRBJ2-3
CASSLTLGRGNTEAFF,TGTGCCAGCAGCTTAACCTTAGGCAGGGGGAACACTGAAGCTTTCTTT,TRBV7-3,.,.,TRBJ1-1
CATSRDSGRGRLDTQYF,TGTGCCACCAGCAGAGATTCTGGCAGGGGGAGGTTGGATACGCAGTATTTT,TRBV15,once,.,TRBJ2-3
CASSQVRLAGGLNEQFF,TGTGCCAGCAGCCAAGTGAGGCTAGCGGGAGGGTTAAATGAGCAGTTCTTC,TRBV3-1/TRBV3-2,.,TRBD2,TRBJ2-1
CASSLATGSETQYF,TGTGCCAGCAGCTTAGCTACAGGGTCCGAGACCCAGTACTTC,TRBV7-9,.,.,TRBJ2-5
CASTIGGDYEQYF,TGTGCCAGCACCATCGGGGGGGACTACGAGCAGTACTTC,TRBV7-9,.,TRBD2,TRBJ2-7
CASSPSAGGVNQPQHF,TGTGCCAGCTCACCATCAGCCGGAGGGGTCAATCAGCCCCAGCATTTT,TRBV18,.,.,TRBJ1-5
CASSPAGRRNEQYF,TGTGCCAGCAGCCCGGCGGGGCGAAGGAACGAGCAGTACTTC,TRBV6-5,.,.,TRBJ2-7
CASDRQNPYEQYF,TGTGCCTCAGACAGGCAGAACCCCTACGAGCAGTACTTC,TRBV11-2,.,.,TRBJ2-7
CASSQDRLSGTTDTQYF,TGCGCCAGCAGCCAAGACCGGTTGAGCGGTACTACAGATACGCAGTATTTT,TRBV4-1,few,.,TRBJ2-3
CASSFQQGQETQYF,TGTGCCAGCAGCTTCCAACAGGGGCAAGAGACCCAGTACTTC,TRBV11-2,.,TRBD1,TRBJ2-5
CASSPRRGNEAFF,TGTGCCAGCAGCCCCCGGAGGGGAAATGAAGCTTTCTTT,TRBV28,.,.,TRBJ1-1
CATSDGYRASVQETQYF,TGTGCCACCAGTGACGGCTACAGGGCATCGGTGCAAGAGACCCAGTACTTC,TRBV24-1,.,.,TRBJ2-5
CASSPGLGYEQYF,TGTGCCAGTTCACCCGGACTTGGCTACGAGCAGTACTTC,TRBV6-5,.,.,TRBJ2-7
CASSTTGSYNEQFF,TGTGCCAGCAGTACCACAGGATCCTACAATGAGCAGTTCTTC,TRBV27,.,.,TRBJ2-1
CASNRDYEQYF,TGTGCTAGTAACAGGGATTACGAGCAGTACTTC,TRBV12-5,.,.,TRBJ2-7
CASSTKTASSYNEQFF,TGTGCCAGCAGCACCAAGACTGCGAGCTCCTACAATGAGCAGTTCTTC,TRBV7-6,once,.,TRBJ2-1